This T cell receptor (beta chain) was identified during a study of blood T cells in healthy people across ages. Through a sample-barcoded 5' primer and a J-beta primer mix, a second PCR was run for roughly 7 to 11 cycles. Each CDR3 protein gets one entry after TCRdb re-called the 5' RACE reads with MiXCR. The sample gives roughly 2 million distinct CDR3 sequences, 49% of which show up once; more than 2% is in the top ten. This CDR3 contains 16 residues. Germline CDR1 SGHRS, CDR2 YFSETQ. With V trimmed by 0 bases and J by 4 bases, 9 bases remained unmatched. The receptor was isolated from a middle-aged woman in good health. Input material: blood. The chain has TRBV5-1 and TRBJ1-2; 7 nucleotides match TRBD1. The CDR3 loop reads CASSLAGGRGGYGYTF. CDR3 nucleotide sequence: TGCGCCAGCAGCTTGGCCGGCGGCAGGGGGGGCTATGGCTACACCTTC.